Sequencing of this T cell receptor (beta chain) was carried out in a study of T cells after somatic rescue of genetic block. TCRdb's copy holds only in-frame clones and misses some; the assay was immunoSEQ multiplex PCR. The sample records roughly 11,000 clones, 71% being singletons. The germline CDR1 and CDR2 sequences are MDHEN and SYDVKM. The CDR3 is 15 amino acids. With V trimmed by 2 bases and J by 1 base, 3 bases remained unmatched. The source is a boy between 10 and 17 years old. This chain joins TRBV28 and TRBJ1-1, with 8 bases identical to TRBD1. Sequencing was performed on peripheral blood mononuclear cells (PBMCs). As DNA, the CDR3 is TGTGCCAGCAGTTTAAGGCAGGGGGCGAACACTGAAGCTTTCTTT. It translates to CASSLRQGANTEAFF.